The clone carrying this TCR beta chain was seen more than once but under ten times. This entry is derived from a study of Graves' ophthalmopathy and Graves' hyperthyroidism. Patients were diagnosed from clinical symptoms, serum thyroxine, TRAb, thyroid ultrasound and orbital computed tomography. RNA transcripts provided the template for amplifying TCR beta CDR3 regions. Second-round multiplex PCR came after first-round RT-PCR with HTBI primers. Via MiXCR, TCRdb re-called the multiplex PCR reads, giving one row per CDR3 protein. The sample has 300,000 to 350,000 distinct CDR3 sequences, around a sixth seen once; the top ten hold approximately 13%. V lost 3 bases and J lost 7; bases outside the gene matches: 4. Per germline, CDR1 SGHTA and CDR2 FQGNSA. The CDR3 runs to 15 residues.

Material for sequencing was peripheral blood. The V and J genes are TRBV7-2 and TRBJ1-6; TRBD1 aligns across 9 bases. This TCR was sampled from an adult man with Graves' ophthalmopathy. The chain's CDR3 is CASSFMTGGNSPLHF. The CDR3 DNA is TGTGCCAGCAGCTTCATGACAGGGGGGAATTCACCCCTCCACTTT.